The T cell receptor (beta chain) under discussion was sequenced for a study of cytomegalovirus exposure and HLA in healthy donors. Across the study: Among the approximately 400 donors who were genotyped, approximately 76% fell in the genetic ancestry cluster that is associated with self-reported Caucasian donors. Study outcomes and limitations: In a later analysis, the majority of CMV-associated beta chains seemingly showed HLA restriction. Over 150 TCR beta chains were listed as cytomegalovirus-associated.

The V gene's germline CDR1 is SGHRS and CDR2 YFSETQ. The CDR3 has 16 residues. V trimming: 4 bases; J trimming: 5 bases; junction bases outside the gene matches: 10. This clone appeared a few times. Its target is unknown. Both 60 Vbeta primers and 13 Jbeta primers went into the PCR. Per the authors' pipeline: Later reanalysis found approximately 80 million unique TCR beta chains, around 10 million of them shared. Generated by immunoSEQ multiplex PCR, the TCRdb table keeps only in-frame clones and is missing some. The V and J calls and the clone size are those of that table, but D and trimming were determined from the DNA. The table shows 200,000 to 250,000 clones, with around 73% occurring only once.

The source of this sequence is a male donor in good health and CMV-seronegative. The source material was PBMCs. The chain is built from TRBV5-1 and TRBJ2-1; 9 nucleotides match TRBD2. The CDR3: CASSPIAGEGNNEQFF. The CDR3, as DNA: TGCGCCAGCAGCCCTATAGCGGGAGAAGGGAACAATGAGCAGTTCTTC. The full variable domain, completed using reference TRBV5-1 and TRBJ2-1, is KAGVTQTPRYLIKTRGQQVTLSCSPISGHRSVSWYQQTPGQGLQFLFEYFSETQRNKGNFPGRFSGRQFSNSRSEMNVSTLELGDSALYLCASSPIAGEGNNEQFFGPGTRLTVL.